The next 2 T cell receptor beta chains were all read from a single sample in a study of beta chain features in type 1 diabetes. Whole-study findings and limits: Among patients with Type 1 diabetes, TCRB CDR3s were moderately but significantly shorter in every one of the four CD4+ subsets.

Investigators reverse transcribed all isolated RNA, so they sequenced expressed TCRB transcripts. Data came from immunoSEQ multiplex PCR; TCRdb stores just in-frame clones and leaves some out. Seen here are around 710,000 clones, roughly 12% observed once, and the top ten hold more than 0.095%. No antigen has been identified for these receptors. The sample was naive CD4+ T cells from blood. Every receptor here comes from a man younger than 45 with type 1 diabetes.

The chain has TRBV30 and TRBJ1-5; maybe TRBD1 (5 bases). V was cut by 0 bases and J by 4 bases, with 10 bases left in between. This CDR3 contains 14 residues. From germline, CDR1 is GTSNPN and CDR2 SVGIG (reference sequence). Here the CDR3 DNA reads TGTGCCTGGAGTGTGGGGCTACCTAATCAGCCCCAGCATTTT. As protein: CAWSVGLPNQPQHF.

Comment on this clone: Just one base apart from a much larger clone, this may be a read error. This sample also contains other DNA sequences that code for the same CDR3. The chain employs TRBV5-6 and TRBJ2-7; D unresolved. V was clipped by 3 bases and J by 1 base, with 2 bases between them. The CDR3 is 11 amino acids. The germline gives CDR1 SGHDT, CDR2 YYEEEE. The CDR3 DNA is TGTGCCAGCAGCTCTTCCTACGAGCAGTACTTC. Amino acids: CASSSSYEQYF.